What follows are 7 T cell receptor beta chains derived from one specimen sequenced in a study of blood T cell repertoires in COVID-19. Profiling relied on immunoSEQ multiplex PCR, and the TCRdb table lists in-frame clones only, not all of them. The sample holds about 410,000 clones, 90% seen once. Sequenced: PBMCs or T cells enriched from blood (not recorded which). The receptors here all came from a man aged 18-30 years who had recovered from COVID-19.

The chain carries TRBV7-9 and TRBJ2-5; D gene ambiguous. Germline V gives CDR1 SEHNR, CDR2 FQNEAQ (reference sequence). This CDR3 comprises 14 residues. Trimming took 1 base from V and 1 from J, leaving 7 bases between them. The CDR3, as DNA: TGTGCCAGCAGCTTAGTACAGAGCCAAGAGACCCAGTACTTC. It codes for CASSLVQSQETQYF.

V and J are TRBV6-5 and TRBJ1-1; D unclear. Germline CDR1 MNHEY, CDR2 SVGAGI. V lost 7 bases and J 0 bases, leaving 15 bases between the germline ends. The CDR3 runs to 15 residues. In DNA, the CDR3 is TGTGCCAGCAAGTGGGCCGACATTTTGAACACTGAAGCTTTCTTT. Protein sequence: CASKWADILNTEAFF.

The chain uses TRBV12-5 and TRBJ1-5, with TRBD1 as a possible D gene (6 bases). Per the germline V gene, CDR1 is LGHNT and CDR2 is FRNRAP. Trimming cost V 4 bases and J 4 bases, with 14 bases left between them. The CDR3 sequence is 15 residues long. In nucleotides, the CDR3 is TGTGCTAGTGGTTCGTCCGCCAGGGGAAATCAGCCCCAGCATTTT. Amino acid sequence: CASGSSARGNQPQHF.

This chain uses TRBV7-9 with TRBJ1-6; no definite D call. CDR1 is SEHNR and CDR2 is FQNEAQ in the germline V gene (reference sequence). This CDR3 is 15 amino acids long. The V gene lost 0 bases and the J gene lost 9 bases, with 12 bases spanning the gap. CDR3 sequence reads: CASSLADYLGSPLHF. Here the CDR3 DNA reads TGTGCCAGCAGCTTAGCCGACTATCTGGGTTCACCCCTCCACTTT.

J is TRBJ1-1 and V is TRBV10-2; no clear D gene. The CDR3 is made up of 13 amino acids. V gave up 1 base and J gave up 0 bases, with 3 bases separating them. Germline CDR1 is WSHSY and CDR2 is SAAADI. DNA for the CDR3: TGCGCCAGCAGTGAGTTTATGAACACTGAAGCTTTCTTT. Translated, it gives CASSEFMNTEAFF.

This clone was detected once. CDR3 residues: CAARGQSTSNYGYTF. In nucleotides, the CDR3 is TGTGCCGCGAGGGGACAGAGTACCTCTAACTATGGCTACACCTTC. The V and J genes are TRBV19 and TRBJ1-2; 7 bases align to TRBD1. Germline CDR1 LNHDA, CDR2 SQIVND (reference sequence). Trimming at V came to 11 bases and at J to 0 bases, leaving 12 bases not matched to a gene. The CDR3 covers 15 residues.

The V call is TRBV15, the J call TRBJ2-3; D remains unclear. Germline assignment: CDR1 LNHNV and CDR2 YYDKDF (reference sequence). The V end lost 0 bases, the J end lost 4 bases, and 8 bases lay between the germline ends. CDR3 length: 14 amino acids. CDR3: CATSRESPPDTQYF. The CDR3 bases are TGTGCCACCAGCAGAGAATCTCCCCCAGATACGCAGTATTTT. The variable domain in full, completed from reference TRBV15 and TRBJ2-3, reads DAMVIQNPRYQVTQFGKPVTLSCSQTLNHNVMYWYQQKSSQAPKLLFHYYDKDFNNEADTPDNFQSRRPNTSFCFLDIRSPGLGDTAMYLCATSRESPPDTQYFGPGTRLTVL.